A single sample gave rise to the 9 T cell receptor beta chains below, sequenced in a study of regulatory T cells in long-lasting Graves disease. With iRepertoire HTBI primers and Arm-PCR of CDR3 regions, TCR beta libraries were built. Using its own MiXCR run on the multiplex PCR reads, TCRdb lists one record per CDR3 protein. The data contain 400,000 to 500,000 distinct CDR3 sequences, under 25% of them singletons. Time point noted: persistent/refractory GD, antithyroid drugs over 5 years with positive TRAb. TCR sequences were obtained from RNA taken from PBMCs. Source: peripheral blood mononuclear cells (PBMCs), taken when the disease was refractory, from a patient treated with antithyroid drugs. These receptors were taken from a female donor with Graves disease.

The rearrangement links TRBV28 to TRBJ1-5; 8 nucleotides line up with TRBD1. The CDR3 has 12 amino acids. V shed 8 bases and J 6 bases; nucleotides not matched to a gene: 3. Germline V gene lookup returns CDR1 MDHEN and CDR2 SYDVKM. In DNA, the CDR3 is TGTGCCAGCCATGGACAGGGTCAGCCCCAGCATTTT. Translated: CASHGQGQPQHF. The variable domain in full, with the rest retrieved from reference TRBV28 and TRBJ1-5, is DVKVTQSSRYLVKRTGEKVFLECVQDMDHENMFWYRQDPGLGLRLIYFSYDVKMKEKGDIPEGYSVSREKKERFSLILESASTNQTSMYLCASHGQGQPQHFGDGTRLSIL.

The V and J genes are TRBV7-2 and TRBJ2-5, with 15 bases lining up with TRBD2. The V gene end was trimmed by 5 bases and the J gene end by 4 bases; junction bases not matched to a gene: 8. The CDR3 has 17 residues. CDR1 is SGHTA, CDR2 FQGNSA, per germline. This CDR3 is CASSRTSGRALVETQYF. CDR3 nucleotide sequence: TGTGCCAGCAGCCGGACTAGCGGGAGGGCCTTGGTAGAGACCCAGTACTTC.

The rearrangement uses TRBV29-1 and TRBJ1-1, with TRBD1 matching 9 bases. With 6 bases clipped from V and 4 bases from J, the junction kept 6 bases outside the gene matches. Germline CDR1 and CDR2: SQVTM and ANQGSEA. CDR3 length: 13 residues. The CDR3 here is CSVEYRGPTEAFF. The CDR3, as DNA: TGCAGCGTGGAGTACAGGGGGCCCACTGAAGCTTTCTTT.

This sequence joins TRBV6-1 and TRBJ1-1; TRBD1 might be the D (5 bases). Germline V lookup: CDR1 MNHNS, CDR2 SASEGT. CDR3 length: 15 amino acids. Trimming took 5 bases from V and 0 from J, leaving 13 bases between them. The CDR3 is CASSRNRPLNTEAFF. Here the CDR3 DNA reads TGTGCCAGCAGTAGAAACAGGCCGTTGAACACTGAAGCTTTCTTT.

For this clonotype: This may stem from a read error, because a much larger clone lies one nucleotide away. The conserved phenylalanine or tryptophan is not found at the CDR3 terminus, so this likely reflects a read error. The chain links TRBV6-1 to TRBJ2-5; 9 bases align to TRBD1. Germline lookup yields CDR1 MNHNS and CDR2 SASEGT. The V gene end was trimmed by 11 bases and the J gene end by 3 bases; junction bases not matched to a gene: 7. The CDR3 contains 13 residues. Here the CDR3 reads CALHGQGKETQYS. DNA of the CDR3: TGTGCCCTCCATGGACAGGGGAAAGAGACCCAGTACTCC.

With regard to this clonotype: It may be a read error: a sequence one base away is much more abundant. The chain carries TRBV7-6 and TRBJ1-2; no clear D gene. Germline V gives CDR1 SGHVS, CDR2 FNYEAQ. This CDR3 has 17 residues. The CDR3 protein is CATSLNSRPQGPYGYTF. For the CDR3, the DNA is TGTGCCACCAGCTTAAACTCCCGACCCCAAGGGCCCTATGGCTACACCTTC.

This clonotype was seen many times. V and J are TRBV7-2 and TRBJ1-2; 8 bases align to TRBD1. CDR3 length: 14 amino acids. Germline CDR1 is SGHTA and CDR2 is FQGNSA. The J segment lost 3 bases and the V segment lost 5 bases, leaving 5 bases of the junction unmatched. The CDR3 spells CASSTQGADYGYTF. The CDR3 DNA follows: TGTGCCAGCAGCACCCAGGGGGCTGACTATGGCTACACCTTC.

The V call is TRBV7-8, the J call TRBJ2-1; 8 bases agree with TRBD1. Looked up from germline, CDR1 is SGHVS and CDR2 is FQNEAQ. The CDR3 runs to 13 residues. The junction had 4 bases not matched to a gene; V was cut back by 4 bases and J by 8 bases. Here the CDR3 DNA reads TGTGCCAGCAGCTCCAGGGGGCGAGATGAGCAGTTCTTC. Protein product: CASSSRGRDEQFF.

This clonotype was detected only a few times. The chain links TRBV19 to TRBJ2-1; 12 positions match TRBD2. The CDR3 runs 15 residues. The germline V gene encodes CDR1 LNHDA and CDR2 SQIVND (reference sequence). V gave up 7 bases and J gave up 8 bases; unmatched junction bases: 9. CDR3 in amino acids: CASKTSGSRRDEQFF. The DNA for the CDR3 is TGTGCCAGTAAGACTAGCGGGAGTAGGAGAGATGAGCAGTTCTTC. Together with reference TRBV19 and TRBJ2-1, the CDR3 gives the full variable domain: DGGITQSPKYLFRKEGQNVTLSCEQNLNHDAMYWYRQDPGQGLRLIYYSQIVNDFQKGDIAEGYSVSREKKESFPLTVTSAQKNPTAFYLCASKTSGSRRDEQFFGPGTRLTVL.